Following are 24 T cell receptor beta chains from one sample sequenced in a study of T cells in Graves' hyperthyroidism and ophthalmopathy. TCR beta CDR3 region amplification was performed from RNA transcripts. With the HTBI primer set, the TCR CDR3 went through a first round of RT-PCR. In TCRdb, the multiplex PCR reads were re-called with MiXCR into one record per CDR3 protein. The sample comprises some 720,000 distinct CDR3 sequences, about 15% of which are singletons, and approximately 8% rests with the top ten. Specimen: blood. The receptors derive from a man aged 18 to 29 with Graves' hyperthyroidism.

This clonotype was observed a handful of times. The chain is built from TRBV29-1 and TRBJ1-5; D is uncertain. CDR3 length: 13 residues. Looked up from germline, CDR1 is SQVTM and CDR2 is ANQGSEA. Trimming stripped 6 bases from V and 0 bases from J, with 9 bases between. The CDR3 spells CSVAPGSNQPQHF. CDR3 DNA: TGCAGCGTGGCCCCGGGTAGCAATCAGCCCCAGCATTTT.

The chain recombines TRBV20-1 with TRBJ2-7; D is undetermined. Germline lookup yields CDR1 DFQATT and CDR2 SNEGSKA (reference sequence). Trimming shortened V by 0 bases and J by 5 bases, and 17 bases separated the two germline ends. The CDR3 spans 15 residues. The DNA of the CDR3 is TGCAGTGCTAGAGAAGGGTATCGAAAGCAAGACGAGCAGTACTTC. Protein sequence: CSAREGYRKQDEQYF.

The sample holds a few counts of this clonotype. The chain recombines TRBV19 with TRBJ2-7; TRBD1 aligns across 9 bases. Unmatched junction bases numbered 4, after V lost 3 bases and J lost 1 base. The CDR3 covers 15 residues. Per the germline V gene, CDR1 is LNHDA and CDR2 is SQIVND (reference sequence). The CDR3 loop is CASSIRTGVSYEQYF. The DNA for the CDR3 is TGTGCCAGTAGTATCCGGACAGGGGTTTCCTACGAGCAGTACTTC. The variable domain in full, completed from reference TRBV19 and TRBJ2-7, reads DGGITQSPKYLFRKEGQNVTLSCEQNLNHDAMYWYRQDPGQGLRLIYYSQIVNDFQKGDIAEGYSVSREKKESFPLTVTSAQKNPTAFYLCASSIRTGVSYEQYFGPGTRLTVT.

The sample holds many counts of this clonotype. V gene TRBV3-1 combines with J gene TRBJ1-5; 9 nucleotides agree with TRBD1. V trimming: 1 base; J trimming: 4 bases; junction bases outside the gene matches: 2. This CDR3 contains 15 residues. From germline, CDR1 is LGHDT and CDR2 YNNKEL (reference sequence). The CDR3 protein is CASSQGGQGNQPQHF. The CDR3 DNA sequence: TGTGCCAGCAGCCAAGGGGGACAGGGTAATCAGCCCCAGCATTTT.

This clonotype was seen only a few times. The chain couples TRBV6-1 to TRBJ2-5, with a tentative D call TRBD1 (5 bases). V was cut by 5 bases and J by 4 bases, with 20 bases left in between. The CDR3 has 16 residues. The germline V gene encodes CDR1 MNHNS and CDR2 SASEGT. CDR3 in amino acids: CASSTPLSGLGETQYF. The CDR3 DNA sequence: TGTGCCAGCAGTACGCCCCTTTCAGGGCTGGGAGAGACCCAGTACTTC.

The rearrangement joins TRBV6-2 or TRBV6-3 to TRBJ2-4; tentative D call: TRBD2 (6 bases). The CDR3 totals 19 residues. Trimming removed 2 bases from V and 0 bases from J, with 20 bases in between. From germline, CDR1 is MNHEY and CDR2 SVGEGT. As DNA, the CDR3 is TGTGCCAGCAGTTACCCTTCGGGGCGGGGAACTCTAGCCAAAAACATTCAGTACTTC. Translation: CASSYPSGRGTLAKNIQYF.

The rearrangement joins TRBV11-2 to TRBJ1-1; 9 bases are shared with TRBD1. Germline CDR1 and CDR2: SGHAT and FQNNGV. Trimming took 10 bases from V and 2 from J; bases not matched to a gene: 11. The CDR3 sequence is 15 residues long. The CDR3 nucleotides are TGTGCCACCATAGGACAGGGGCCTCTTAACACTGAAGCTTTCTTT. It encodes CATIGQGPLNTEAFF.

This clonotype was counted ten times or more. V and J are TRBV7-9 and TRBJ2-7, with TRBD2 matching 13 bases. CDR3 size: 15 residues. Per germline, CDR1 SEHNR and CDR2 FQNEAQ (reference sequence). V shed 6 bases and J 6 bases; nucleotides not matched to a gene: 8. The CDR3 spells CASSRTSGSGIEQYF. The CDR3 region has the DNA TGTGCCAGCAGTAGGACTAGCGGGAGTGGAATCGAGCAGTACTTC. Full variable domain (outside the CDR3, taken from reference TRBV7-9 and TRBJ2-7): DTGVSQNPRHKITKRGQNVTFRCDPISEHNRLYWYRQTLGQGPEFLTYFQNEAQLEKSRLLSDRFSAERPKGSFSTLEIQRTEQGDSAMYLCASSRTSGSGIEQYFGPGTRLTVT.

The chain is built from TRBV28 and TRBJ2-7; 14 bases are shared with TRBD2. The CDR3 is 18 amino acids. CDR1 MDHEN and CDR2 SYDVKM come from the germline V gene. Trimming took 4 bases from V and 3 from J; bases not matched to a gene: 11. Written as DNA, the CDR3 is TGTGCCAGCAGTTCATCGCCAGGGACTAGCGGGGGTCACTACGAGCAGTACTTC. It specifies CASSSSPGTSGGHYEQYF.

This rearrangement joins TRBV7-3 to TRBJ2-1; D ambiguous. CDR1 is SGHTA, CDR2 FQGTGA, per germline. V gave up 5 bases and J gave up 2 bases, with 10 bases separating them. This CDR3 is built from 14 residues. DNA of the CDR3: TGTGCCAGCAGCCCGGAGAGGACCTACAATGAGCAGTTCTTC. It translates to CASSPERTYNEQFF.

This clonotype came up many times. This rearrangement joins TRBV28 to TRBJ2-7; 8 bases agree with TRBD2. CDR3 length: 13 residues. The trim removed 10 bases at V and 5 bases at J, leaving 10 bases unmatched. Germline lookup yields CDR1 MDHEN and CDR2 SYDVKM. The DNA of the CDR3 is TGTGCCATCCGGGGGGGGGGAGTGAACGAGCAGTACTTC. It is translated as CAIRGGGVNEQYF. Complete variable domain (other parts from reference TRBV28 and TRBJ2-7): DVKVTQSSRYLVKRTGEKVFLECVQDMDHENMFWYRQDPGLGLRLIYFSYDVKMKEKGDIPEGYSVSREKKERFSLILESASTNQTSMYLCAIRGGGVNEQYFGPGTRLTVT.

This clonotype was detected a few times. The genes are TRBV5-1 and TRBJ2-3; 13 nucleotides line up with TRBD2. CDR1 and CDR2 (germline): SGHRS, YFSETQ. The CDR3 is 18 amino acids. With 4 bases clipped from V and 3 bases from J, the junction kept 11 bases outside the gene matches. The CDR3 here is CASSPLRTSGRVTDTQYF. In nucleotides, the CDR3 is TGCGCCAGCAGCCCACTACGGACTAGCGGGAGAGTTACAGATACGCAGTATTTT. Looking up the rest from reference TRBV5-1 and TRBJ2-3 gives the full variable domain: KAGVTQTPRYLIKTRGQQVTLSCSPISGHRSVSWYQQTPGQGLQFLFEYFSETQRNKGNFPGRFSGRQFSNSRSEMNVSTLELGDSALYLCASSPLRTSGRVTDTQYFGPGTRLTVL.

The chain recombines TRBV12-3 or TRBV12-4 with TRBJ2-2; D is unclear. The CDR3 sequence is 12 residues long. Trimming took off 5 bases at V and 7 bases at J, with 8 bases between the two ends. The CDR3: CASSKLIGELFF. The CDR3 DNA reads TGTGCCAGCAGTAAATTGATCGGGGAGCTGTTTTTT.

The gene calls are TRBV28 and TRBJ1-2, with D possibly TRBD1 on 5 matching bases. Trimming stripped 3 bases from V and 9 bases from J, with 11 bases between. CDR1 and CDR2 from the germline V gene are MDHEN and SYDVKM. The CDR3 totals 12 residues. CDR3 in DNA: TGTGCCAGCAGTTTCCCCAGGGTTAGCTACACCTTC. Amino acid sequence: CASSFPRVSYTF.

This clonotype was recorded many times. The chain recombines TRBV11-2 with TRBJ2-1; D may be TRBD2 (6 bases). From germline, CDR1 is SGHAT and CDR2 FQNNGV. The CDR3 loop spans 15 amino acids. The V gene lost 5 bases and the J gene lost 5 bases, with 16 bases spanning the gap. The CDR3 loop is CASSPSAGNNNEQFF. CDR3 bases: TGTGCCAGCAGCCCCTCGGCGGGAAACAACAATGAGCAGTTCTTC.

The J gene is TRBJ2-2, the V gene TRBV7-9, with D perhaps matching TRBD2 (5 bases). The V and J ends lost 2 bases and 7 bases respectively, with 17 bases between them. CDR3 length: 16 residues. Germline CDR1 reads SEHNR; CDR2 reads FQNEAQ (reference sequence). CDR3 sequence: CASSLSFRKGVGELFF. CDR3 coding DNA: TGTGCCAGCAGCTTATCTTTCCGGAAGGGAGTCGGGGAGCTGTTTTTT. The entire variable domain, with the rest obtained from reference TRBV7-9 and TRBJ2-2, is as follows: DTGVSQNPRHKITKRGQNVTFRCDPISEHNRLYWYRQTLGQGPEFLTYFQNEAQLEKSRLLSDRFSAERPKGSFSTLEIQRTEQGDSAMYLCASSLSFRKGVGELFFGEGSRLTVL.

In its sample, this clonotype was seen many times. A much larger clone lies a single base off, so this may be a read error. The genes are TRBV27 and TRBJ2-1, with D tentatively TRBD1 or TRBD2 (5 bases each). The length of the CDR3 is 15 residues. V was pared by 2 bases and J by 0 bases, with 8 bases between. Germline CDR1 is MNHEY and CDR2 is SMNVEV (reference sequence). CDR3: CASSLKGSSYNEQFF. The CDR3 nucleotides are TGTGCCAGCAGTTTAAAGGGGAGCTCCTACAATGAGCAGTTCTTC.

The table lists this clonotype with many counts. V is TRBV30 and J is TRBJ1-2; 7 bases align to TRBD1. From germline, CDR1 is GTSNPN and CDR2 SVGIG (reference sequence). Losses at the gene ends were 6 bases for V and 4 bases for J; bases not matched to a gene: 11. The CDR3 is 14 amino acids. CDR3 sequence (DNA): TGTGCCTGTCCCCTCGCCAGGGGGATCTATGGCTACACCTTC. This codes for CACPLARGIYGYTF.

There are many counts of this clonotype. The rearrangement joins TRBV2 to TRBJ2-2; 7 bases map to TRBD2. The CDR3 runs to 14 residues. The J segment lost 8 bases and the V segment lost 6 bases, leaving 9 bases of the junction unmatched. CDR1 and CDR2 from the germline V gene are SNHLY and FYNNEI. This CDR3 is CASRLQRGRGELFF. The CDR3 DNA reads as TGTGCCAGCAGGCTTCAACGCGGGAGAGGGGAGCTGTTTTTT.

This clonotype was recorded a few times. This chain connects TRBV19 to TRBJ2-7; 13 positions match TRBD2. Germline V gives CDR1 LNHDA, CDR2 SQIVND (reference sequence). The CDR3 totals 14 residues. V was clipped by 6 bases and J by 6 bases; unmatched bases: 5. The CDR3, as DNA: TGTGCCAGTAGGAGACTAGCGGGAGGCGGCGAGCAGTACTTC. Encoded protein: CASRRLAGGGEQYF.

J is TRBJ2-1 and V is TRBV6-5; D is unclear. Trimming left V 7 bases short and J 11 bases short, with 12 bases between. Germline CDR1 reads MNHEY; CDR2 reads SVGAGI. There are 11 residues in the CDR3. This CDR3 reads CASNLGPQQFF. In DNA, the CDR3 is TGTGCCAGCAACCTCGGCCCCCAGCAGTTCTTC.

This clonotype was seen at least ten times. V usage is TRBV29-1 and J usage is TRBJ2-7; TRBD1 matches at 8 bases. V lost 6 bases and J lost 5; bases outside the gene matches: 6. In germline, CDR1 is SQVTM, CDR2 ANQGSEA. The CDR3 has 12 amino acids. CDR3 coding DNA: TGCAGCGTCCGACAGGGGATGAACGAGCAGTACTTC. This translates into CSVRQGMNEQYF.

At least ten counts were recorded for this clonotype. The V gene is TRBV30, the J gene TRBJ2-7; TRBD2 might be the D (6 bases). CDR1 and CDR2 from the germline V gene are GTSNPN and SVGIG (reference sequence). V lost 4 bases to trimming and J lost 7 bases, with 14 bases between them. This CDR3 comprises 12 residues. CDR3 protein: CAWISEGREQYF. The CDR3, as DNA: TGTGCCTGGATCTCGGAGGGGAGAGAGCAGTACTTC.

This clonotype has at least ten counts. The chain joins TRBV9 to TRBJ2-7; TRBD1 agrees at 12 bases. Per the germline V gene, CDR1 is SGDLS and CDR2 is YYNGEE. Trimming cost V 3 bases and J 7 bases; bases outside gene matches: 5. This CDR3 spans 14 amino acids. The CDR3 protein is CASSEGQGALEQYF. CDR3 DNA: TGTGCCAGCAGCGAGGGACAGGGGGCTTTGGAGCAGTACTTC. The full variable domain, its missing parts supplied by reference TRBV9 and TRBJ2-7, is DSGVTQTPKHLITATGQRVTLRCSPRSGDLSVYWYQQSLDQGLQFLIQYYNGEERAKGNILERFSAQQFPDLHSELNLSSLELGDSALYFCASSEGQGALEQYFGPGTRLTVT.